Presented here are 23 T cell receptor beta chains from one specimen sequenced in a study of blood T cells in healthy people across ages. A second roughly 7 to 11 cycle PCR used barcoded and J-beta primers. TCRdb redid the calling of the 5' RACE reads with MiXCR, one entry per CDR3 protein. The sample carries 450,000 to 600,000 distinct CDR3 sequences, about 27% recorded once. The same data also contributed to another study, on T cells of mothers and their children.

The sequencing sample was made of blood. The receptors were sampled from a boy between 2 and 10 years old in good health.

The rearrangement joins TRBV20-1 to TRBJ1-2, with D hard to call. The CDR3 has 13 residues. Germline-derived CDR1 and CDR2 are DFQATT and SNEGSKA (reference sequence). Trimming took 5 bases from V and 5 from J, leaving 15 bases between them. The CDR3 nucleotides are TGCAGTGCTGAGACCCCAGAACTATATGGCTACACCTTC. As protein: CSAETPELYGYTF.

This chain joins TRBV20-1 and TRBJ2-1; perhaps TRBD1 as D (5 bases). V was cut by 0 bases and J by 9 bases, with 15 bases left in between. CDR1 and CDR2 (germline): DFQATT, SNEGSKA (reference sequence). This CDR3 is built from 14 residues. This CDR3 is CSARDPAGYTEQFF. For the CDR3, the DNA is TGCAGTGCTAGAGATCCGGCAGGGTATACTGAGCAGTTCTTC.

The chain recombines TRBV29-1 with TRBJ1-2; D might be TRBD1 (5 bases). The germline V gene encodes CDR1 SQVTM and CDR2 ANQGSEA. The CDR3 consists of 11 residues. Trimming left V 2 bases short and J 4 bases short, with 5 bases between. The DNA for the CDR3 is TGCAGCGTTGAACAGGGCTATGGCTACACCTTC. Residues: CSVEQGYGYTF.

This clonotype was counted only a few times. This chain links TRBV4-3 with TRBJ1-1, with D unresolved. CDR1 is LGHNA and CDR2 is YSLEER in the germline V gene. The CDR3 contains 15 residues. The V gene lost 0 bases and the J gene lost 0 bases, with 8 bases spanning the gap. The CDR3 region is CASSQELVLNTEAFF. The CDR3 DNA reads TGCGCCAGCAGCCAAGAATTGGTCCTGAACACTGAAGCTTTCTTT.

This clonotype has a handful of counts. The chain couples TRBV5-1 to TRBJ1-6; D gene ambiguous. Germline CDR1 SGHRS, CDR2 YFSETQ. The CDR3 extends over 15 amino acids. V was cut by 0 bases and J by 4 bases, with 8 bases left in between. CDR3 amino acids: CASSLDRLYNSPLHF. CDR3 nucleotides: TGCGCCAGCAGCTTGGACCGACTGTATAATTCACCCCTCCACTTT. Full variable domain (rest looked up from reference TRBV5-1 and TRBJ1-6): KAGVTQTPRYLIKTRGQQVTLSCSPISGHRSVSWYQQTPGQGLQFLFEYFSETQRNKGNFPGRFSGRQFSNSRSEMNVSTLELGDSALYLCASSLDRLYNSPLHFGNGTRLTVT.

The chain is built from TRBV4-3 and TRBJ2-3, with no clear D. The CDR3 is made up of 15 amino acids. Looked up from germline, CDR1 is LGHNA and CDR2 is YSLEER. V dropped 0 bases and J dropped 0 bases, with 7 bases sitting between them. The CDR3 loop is CASSQDRPSTDTQYF. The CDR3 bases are TGCGCCAGCAGCCAAGATAGACCTAGCACAGATACGCAGTATTTT.

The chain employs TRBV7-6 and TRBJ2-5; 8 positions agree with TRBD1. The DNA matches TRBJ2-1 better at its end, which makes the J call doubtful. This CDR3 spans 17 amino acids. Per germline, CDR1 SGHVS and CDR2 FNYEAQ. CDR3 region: CASSSSLDRGKGNEQFF. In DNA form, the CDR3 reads TGTGCCAGCAGCTCTTCCTTAGACAGGGGAAAGGGCAATGAGCAGTTCTTC.

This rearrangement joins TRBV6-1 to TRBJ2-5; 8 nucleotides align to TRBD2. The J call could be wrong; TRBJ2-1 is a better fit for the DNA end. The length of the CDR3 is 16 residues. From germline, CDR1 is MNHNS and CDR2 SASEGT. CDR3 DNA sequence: TGTGCCAGCAGTGAACGACTAGCGAAACCCTACAATGAGCAGTTCTTC. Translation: CASSERLAKPYNEQFF.

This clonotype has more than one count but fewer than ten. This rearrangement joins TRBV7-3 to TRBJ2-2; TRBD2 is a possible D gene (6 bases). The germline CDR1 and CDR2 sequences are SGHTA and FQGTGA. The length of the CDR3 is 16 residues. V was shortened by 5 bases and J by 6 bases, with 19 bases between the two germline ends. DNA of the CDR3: TGTGCCAGCAGCCCCGGCGGAGCGGGTGGGTCCGGGGAGCTGTTTTTT. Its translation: CASSPGGAGGSGELFF.

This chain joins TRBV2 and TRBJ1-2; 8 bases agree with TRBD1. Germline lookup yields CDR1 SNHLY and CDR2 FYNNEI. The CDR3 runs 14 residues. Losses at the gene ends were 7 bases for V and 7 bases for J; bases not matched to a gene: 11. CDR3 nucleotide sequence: TGTGCCAGCAATGATGACAGGGGAATCTCTGGCTACACCTTC. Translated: CASNDDRGISGYTF.

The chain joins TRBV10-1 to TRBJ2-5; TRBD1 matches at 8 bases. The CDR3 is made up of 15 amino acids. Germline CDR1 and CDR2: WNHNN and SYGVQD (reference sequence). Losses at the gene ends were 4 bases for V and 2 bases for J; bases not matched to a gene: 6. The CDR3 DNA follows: TGCGCCAGCAGTGTCGGACAGGGAGGTCAAGAGACCCAGTACTTC. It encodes CASSVGQGGQETQYF.

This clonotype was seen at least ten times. The CDR3 DNA reads TGTGCCAGCAGCTTAGTGGCCGGGGGGCCCTATGGCTACACCTTC. Its translation: CASSLVAGGPYGYTF. The chain has TRBV7-2 and TRBJ1-2; D possibly corresponds to TRBD1 (6 bases). Trimming cost V 1 base and J 4 bases, with 13 bases left between them. The germline CDR1 and CDR2 sequences are SGHTA and FQGNSA. The CDR3 runs to 15 residues.

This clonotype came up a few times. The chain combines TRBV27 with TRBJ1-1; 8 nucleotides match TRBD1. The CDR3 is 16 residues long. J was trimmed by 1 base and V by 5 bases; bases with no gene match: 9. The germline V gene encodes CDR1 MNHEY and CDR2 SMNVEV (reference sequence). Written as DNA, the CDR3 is TGTGCCAGCAGTCCCTTGACAGGGGCCCCGAACACTGAAGCTTTCTTT. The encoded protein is CASSPLTGAPNTEAFF.

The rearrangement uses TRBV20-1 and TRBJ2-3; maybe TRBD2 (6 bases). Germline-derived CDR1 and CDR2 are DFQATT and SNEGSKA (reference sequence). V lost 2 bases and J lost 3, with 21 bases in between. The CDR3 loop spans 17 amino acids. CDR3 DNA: TGCAGTGCTAGATCCCCCGAGATAGCGGTACAGACAGATACGCAGTATTTT. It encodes CSARSPEIAVQTDTQYF.

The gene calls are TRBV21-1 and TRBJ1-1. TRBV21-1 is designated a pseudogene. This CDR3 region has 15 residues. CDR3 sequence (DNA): TGTGCCAGCAGCAAAGGAAGCGTACTGAACACTGAAGCTTTCTTT. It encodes CASSKGSVLNTEAFF.

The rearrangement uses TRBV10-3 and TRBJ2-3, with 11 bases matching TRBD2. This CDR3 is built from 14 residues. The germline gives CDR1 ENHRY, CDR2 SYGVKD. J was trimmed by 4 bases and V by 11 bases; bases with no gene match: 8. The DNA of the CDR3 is TGTGCCGTACTAGCGGGAGAGTATTCAGATACGCAGTATTTT. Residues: CAVLAGEYSDTQYF.

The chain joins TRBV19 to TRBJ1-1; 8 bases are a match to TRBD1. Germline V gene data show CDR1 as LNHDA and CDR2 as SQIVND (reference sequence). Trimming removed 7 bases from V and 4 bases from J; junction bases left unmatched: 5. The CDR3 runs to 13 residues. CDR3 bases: TGTGCCAGTAAAAAACAGGGGGGCACTGAAGCTTTCTTT. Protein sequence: CASKKQGGTEAFF.

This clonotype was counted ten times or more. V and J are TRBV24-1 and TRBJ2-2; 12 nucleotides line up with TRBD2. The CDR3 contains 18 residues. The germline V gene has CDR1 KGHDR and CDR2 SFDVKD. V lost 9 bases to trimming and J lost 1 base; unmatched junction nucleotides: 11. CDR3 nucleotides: TGTGCCACCCGTAGTTCCCGACTAGCGGGAGAGAACACCGGGGAGCTGTTTTTT. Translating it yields CATRSSRLAGENTGELFF.

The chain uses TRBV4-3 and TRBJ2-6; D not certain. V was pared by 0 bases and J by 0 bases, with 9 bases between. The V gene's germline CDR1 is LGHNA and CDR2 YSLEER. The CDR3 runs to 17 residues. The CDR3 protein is CASSQDHSSSGANVLTF. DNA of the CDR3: TGCGCCAGCAGCCAAGATCACAGCAGCTCTGGGGCCAACGTCCTGACTTTC.

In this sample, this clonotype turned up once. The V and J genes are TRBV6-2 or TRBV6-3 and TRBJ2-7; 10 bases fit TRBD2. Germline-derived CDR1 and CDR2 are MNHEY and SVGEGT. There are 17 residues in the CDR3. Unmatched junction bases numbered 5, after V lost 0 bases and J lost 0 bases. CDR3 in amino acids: CASSYSPSGGYSYEQYF. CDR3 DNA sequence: TGTGCCAGCAGTTACTCGCCTAGCGGGGGATACTCCTACGAGCAGTACTTC.

CDR3 protein: CATSRPGRNNEKLFF. The CDR3 bases are TGTGCCACCAGCAGGCCGGGACGAAATAATGAAAAACTGTTTTTT. The chain couples TRBV15 to TRBJ1-4; possible D gene TRBD1, 5 bases. V lost 3 bases to trimming and J lost 4 bases, with 12 bases between them. The CDR3 runs to 15 residues. Looked up from germline, CDR1 is LNHNV and CDR2 is YYDKDF (reference sequence).

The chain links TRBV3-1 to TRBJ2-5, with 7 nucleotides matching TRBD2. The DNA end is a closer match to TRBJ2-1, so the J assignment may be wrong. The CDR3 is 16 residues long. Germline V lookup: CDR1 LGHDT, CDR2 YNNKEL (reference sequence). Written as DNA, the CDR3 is TGTGCCAGCAGCCACACCGACGGGGGGACTTACAATGAGCAGTTCTTC. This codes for CASSHTDGGTYNEQFF.

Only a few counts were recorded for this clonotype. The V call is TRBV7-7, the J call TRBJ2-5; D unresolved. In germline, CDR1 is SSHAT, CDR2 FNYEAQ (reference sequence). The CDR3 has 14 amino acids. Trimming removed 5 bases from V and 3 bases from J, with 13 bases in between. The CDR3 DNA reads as TGTGCCAGCAGCCCGATGCGGTATGAAGAGACCCAGTACTTC. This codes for CASSPMRYEETQYF. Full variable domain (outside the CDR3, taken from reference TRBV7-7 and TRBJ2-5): GAGVSQSPRYKVTKRGQDVTLRCDPISSHATLYWYQQALGQGPEFLTYFNYEAQPDKSGLPSDRFSAERPEGSISTLTIQRTEQRDSAMYRCASSPMRYEETQYFGPGTRLLVL.